This TCR beta chain was retrieved from a study of CD4 and CD8 cells across lung adenocarcinoma regions. The CDR3 runs 14 residues. Germline CDR1 is SGHTA and CDR2 is FQGNSA. Trimming shortened V by 5 bases and J by 0 bases, and 9 bases separated the two germline ends. TCRdb independently ran MiXCR on the PCR reads; one entry per CDR3 protein. Of 20,000 to 30,000 distinct CDR3 sequences listed, around half are singletons. Localized lung adenocarcinoma, a non-small cell lung cancer, affected the donors. This clonotype appeared a single time. This receptor was taken from a male donor with lung adenocarcinoma. The CD4 and CD8 labels of this study may be unreliable. Sequencing was carried out using CD8+ T cells from the center of a lung tumor. This rearrangement joins TRBV7-2 to TRBJ2-3; no reliable D call. The CDR3 DNA reads TGTGCCAGCAGCCCAACGACCAGCACAGATACGCAGTATTTT. Protein product: CASSPTTSTDTQYF.